This T cell receptor (beta chain) derives from a study of Ad26.COV2.S vaccination and SARS-CoV-2 variants. TCRdb's table, derived via immunoSEQ multiplex PCR, lists solely in-frame clones and lacks some. The top ten clones hold approximately 1.5% of a sample with hundreds of thousands of clones, roughly 90% of them seen once. Germline-derived CDR1 and CDR2 are SQVTM and ANQGSEA. Trimming removed 8 bases from V and 2 bases from J, with 12 bases in between. The length of the CDR3 is 12 residues. The treatment: some 20 received Ad26.COV2.S at low or high dose, single or two shots; five or six received placebo; per-sample allocation not given. Samples were taken on day 63 after the first vaccine or placebo injection.

Here the sequenced sample was peripheral blood, taken in a trial of Ad26.COV2.S vaccine versus placebo. V is TRBV29-1 and J is TRBJ2-5; D call uncertain. The source of this sequence is a person between 18 and 65 years old who received the Ad26.COV2.S COVID-19 vaccine or a placebo. The CDR3 reads CSLARVQETQYF. CDR3 DNA: TGCAGCTTGGCTCGGGTTCAAGAGACCCAGTACTTC. Combining the CDR3 with reference TRBV29-1 and TRBJ2-5 gives the whole variable domain SAVISQKPSRDICQRGTSLTIQCQVDSQVTMMFWYRQQPGQSLTLIATANQGSEATYESGFVIDKFPISRPNLTFSTLTVSNMSPEDSSIYLCSLARVQETQYFGPGTRLLVL.